The 27 T cell receptor beta chains in this list originate from one sample, sequenced in a study of blood T cell repertoires in COVID-19. Clones were sequenced by immunoSEQ multiplex PCR, and TCRdb holds only the in-frame ones, with some missing. The profile shows about 190,000 clones, about four fifths of them singletons. The sequencing sample was made of peripheral blood. Every receptor here comes from a woman in her 70s with active or convalescent COVID-19.

The chain employs TRBV11-2 and TRBJ1-2; 7 bases agree with TRBD1. Germline V gene data show CDR1 as SGHAT and CDR2 as FQNNGV. There are 14 residues in the CDR3. V was clipped by 0 bases and J by 6 bases; unmatched bases: 4. The CDR3 nucleotides are TGTGCCAGCAGCTTAGATTACGGGACAGATGGCTACACCTTC. As protein: CASSLDYGTDGYTF.

The genes are TRBV7-9 and TRBJ2-1, with unresolved D. Germline V gene data show CDR1 as SEHNR and CDR2 as FQNEAQ (reference sequence). V was shortened by 0 bases and J by 9 bases, with 3 bases between the two germline ends. CDR3 size: 11 residues. The CDR3 is CASSLASEQFF. CDR3 nucleotide sequence: TGTGCCAGCAGCTTAGCGAGTGAGCAGTTCTTC.

The rearrangement joins TRBV2 to TRBJ2-1; 10 bases are a match to TRBD2. The CDR3 contains 14 residues. CDR1 and CDR2 (germline): SNHLY, FYNNEI. V lost 6 bases to trimming and J lost 3 bases; unmatched junction nucleotides: 2. CDR3 residues: CASREREGYNEQFF. The CDR3, as DNA: TGTGCCAGCAGAGAGCGGGAGGGCTACAATGAGCAGTTCTTC.

This clone was detected only a few times. The chain couples TRBV6-5 to TRBJ1-3; D unclear. The germline CDR1 and CDR2 sequences are MNHEY and SVGAGI. With 2 bases removed from V and 0 bases from J, the gap between germline ends came to 8 bases. CDR3 size: 15 residues. CDR3 sequence reads: CASSYNSFSGNTIYF. In DNA form, the CDR3 reads TGTGCCAGCAGTTACAATTCGTTCTCTGGAAACACCATATATTTT.

V usage is TRBV5-8 and J usage is TRBJ2-1; a possible D gene is TRBD1 (5 bases). CDR3 size: 13 residues. V shed 4 bases and J shed 7 bases, with 12 bases lying between them. Germline V lookup: CDR1 SGHTS, CDR2 YDEGEE. CDR3 loop: CASSKQVPNEQFF. As DNA, the CDR3 is TGTGCCAGCAGCAAACAGGTACCTAATGAGCAGTTCTTC.

The genes are TRBV25-1 and TRBJ2-1; D is unresolved. Germline V gene lookup returns CDR1 MGHDK and CDR2 SYGVNS. This CDR3 comprises 18 residues. V lost 7 bases, J lost 7 bases, and 29 bases lay in between. The CDR3: CASKVVHRDTLVLNEQFF. As DNA, the CDR3 is TGTGCCAGCAAAGTTGTACACAGAGACACGCTCGTCCTTAATGAGCAGTTCTTC.

V is TRBV19 and J is TRBJ1-1; 11 bases map to TRBD1. After removal of 6 bases from V and 0 bases from J, the junction contained 3 bases not matched to a gene. This CDR3 region has 15 residues. Germline V gene sequence: CDR1 LNHDA, CDR2 SQIVND (reference sequence). The CDR3: CASRDRGRMNTEAFF. Written as DNA, the CDR3 is TGTGCCAGTAGGGACAGGGGGCGCATGAACACTGAAGCTTTCTTT.

The chain couples TRBV27 to TRBJ2-1, with TRBD2 identical over 8 bases. The junction had 6 bases not matched to a gene; V was cut back by 8 bases and J by 9 bases. CDR3 length: 12 amino acids. The germline CDR1 and CDR2 sequences are MNHEY and SMNVEV (reference sequence). In DNA form, the CDR3 reads TGTGCCAGCGGCAGCGGGAGCGTTGAGCAGTTCTTC. It encodes CASGSGSVEQFF.

V is TRBV5-1 and J is TRBJ2-2; the match to TRBD2 covers 7 bases. This CDR3 region has 16 residues. Per germline, CDR1 SGHRS and CDR2 YFSETQ. Trimming at V came to 0 bases and at J to 5 bases, leaving 7 bases not matched to a gene. The DNA of the CDR3 is TGCGCCAGCAGCTTGGATACGGGAGGAGTTACCGGGGAGCTGTTTTTT. The encoded protein is CASSLDTGGVTGELFF. The full variable domain, rest sourced from reference TRBV5-1 and TRBJ2-2, is KAGVTQTPRYLIKTRGQQVTLSCSPISGHRSVSWYQQTPGQGLQFLFEYFSETQRNKGNFPGRFSGRQFSNSRSEMNVSTLELGDSALYLCASSLDTGGVTGELFFGEGSRLTVL.

The rearrangement links TRBV19 to TRBJ2-2; TRBD1 might be the D (5 bases). V was clipped by 2 bases and J by 3 bases, with 13 bases between them. CDR1 and CDR2 (germline): LNHDA, SQIVND (reference sequence). There are 16 residues in the CDR3. CDR3 in DNA: TGTGCCAGTAGTATACTGGGCCAGGGCGACACCGGGGAGCTGTTTTTT. Translation gives CASSILGQGDTGELFF. Drawing the rest from reference TRBV19 and TRBJ2-2, the complete variable domain is DGGITQSPKYLFRKEGQNVTLSCEQNLNHDAMYWYRQDPGQGLRLIYYSQIVNDFQKGDIAEGYSVSREKKESFPLTVTSAQKNPTAFYLCASSILGQGDTGELFFGEGSRLTVL.

This clone has just a few counts. This chain uses TRBV6-5 with TRBJ2-3, with 11 bases matching TRBD2. J was trimmed by 6 bases and V by 7 bases; bases with no gene match: 6. Germline V gene sequence: CDR1 MNHEY, CDR2 SVGAGI. The CDR3 consists of 14 residues. The CDR3 here is CASNRVAGGDTQYF. The CDR3, as DNA: TGTGCCAGCAATAGGGTAGCGGGAGGGGATACGCAGTATTTT.

The J gene is TRBJ2-1, the V gene TRBV6-2 or TRBV6-3; 8 bases fit TRBD2. Germline V CDR1 and CDR2: MNHEY, SVGEGT. V dropped 5 bases and J dropped 0; count of bases not matched to a gene: 3. This CDR3 has 15 residues. This chain's CDR3 is CASSPTSGSYNEQFF. The CDR3 DNA is TGTGCCAGCAGTCCCACTAGCGGCTCCTACAATGAGCAGTTCTTC.

This sequence joins TRBV2 and TRBJ2-2; perhaps TRBD1 as D (6 bases). With 6 bases removed from V and 1 base from J, the gap between germline ends came to 12 bases. The CDR3 runs to 15 residues. The germline V gene has CDR1 SNHLY and CDR2 FYNNEI. In DNA, the CDR3 is TGTGCCAGCAGGAGGGAACAGGGGAACACCGGGGAGCTGTTTTTT. This codes for CASRREQGNTGELFF.

CDR3 amino acids: CASSFGTGTYEQYF. As DNA, the CDR3 is TGTGCCAGCAGCTTTGGGACAGGGACCTACGAGCAGTACTTC. The rearrangement joins TRBV5-6 to TRBJ2-7; 9 nucleotides line up with TRBD1. V trimming: 2 bases; J trimming: 2 bases; junction bases outside the gene matches: 2. Per germline, CDR1 SGHDT and CDR2 YYEEEE. This CDR3 comprises 14 residues.

The chain links TRBV5-3 to TRBJ2-7; weak D call: TRBD1 (6 bases). TRBV5-3 is an open reading frame whose function is uncertain. The CDR3 totals 16 residues. Trimming cost V 7 bases and J 0 bases, with 20 bases left between them. CDR3 DNA sequence: TGTGCCAGACCTTCCCCATTGAGGACAGACTCCTACGAGCAGTACTTC. This sequence encodes CARPSPLRTDSYEQYF.

The table lists this clone with a count of one. The chain carries TRBV30 and TRBJ2-5, with D possibly matching TRBD2 (5 bases). V was cut by 0 bases and J by 5 bases, with 16 bases left in between. Per germline, CDR1 GTSNPN and CDR2 SVGIG (reference sequence). The CDR3 consists of 15 residues. The CDR3 spells CAWSVLGLAGETQYF. The CDR3 DNA reads as TGTGCCTGGAGTGTACTTGGTCTAGCCGGGGAGACCCAGTACTTC. Full variable domain (remainder filled in from reference TRBV30 and TRBJ2-5): SQTIHQWPATLVQPVGSPLSLECTVEGTSNPNLYWYRQAAGRGLQLLFYSVGIGQISSEVPQNLSASRPQDRQFILSSKKLLLSDSGFYLCAWSVLGLAGETQYFGPGTRLLVL.

The V gene is TRBV28, the J gene TRBJ2-4, with 9 bases identical to TRBD2. J gave up 6 bases and V 2 bases, and 5 bases lay outside the gene matches. Germline CDR1 is MDHEN and CDR2 is SYDVKM. The CDR3 runs to 15 residues. CDR3 sequence reads: CASSLAGGRGNIQYF. In nucleotides, the CDR3 is TGTGCCAGCAGTTTAGCGGGAGGGCGAGGAAACATTCAGTACTTC.

The rearrangement links TRBV29-1 to TRBJ2-1, with 10 bases aligning to TRBD2. This CDR3 comprises 13 residues. Trimming removed 8 bases from V and 3 bases from J; junction bases left unmatched: 4. The germline CDR1 and CDR2 sequences are SQVTM and ANQGSEA. CDR3 protein: CSTSSGSYNEQFF. CDR3 nucleotides: TGCAGCACCTCTAGCGGGAGCTACAATGAGCAGTTCTTC.

This chain links TRBV7-6 with TRBJ2-1; 11 positions agree with TRBD2. V gave up 1 base and J gave up 4 bases; unmatched junction bases: 12. The CDR3 covers 19 residues. The germline V gene has CDR1 SGHVS and CDR2 FNYEAQ. The CDR3 loop is CASSLGPGTSGSSYNEQFF. The CDR3 region has the DNA TGTGCCAGCAGCTTAGGACCAGGTACTAGCGGGAGCAGTTACAATGAGCAGTTCTTC.

V and J are TRBV21-1 and TRBJ1-1; the D segment call TRBD1 is taken from the table without a DNA check. TRBV21-1 is assigned pseudogene status. The length of the CDR3 is 16 residues. The CDR3 sequence: CASSKVRRGQGTEAFF. CDR3 DNA sequence: TGTGCCAGCAGCAAAGTTCGGAGGGGGCAGGGCACTGAAGCTTTCTTT.

The J gene is TRBJ1-1, the V gene TRBV3-1 (or the pseudogene TRBV3-2); possibly TRBD1 for D (5 bases). The length of the CDR3 is 14 residues. With 4 bases removed from V and 0 bases from J, the gap between germline ends came to 9 bases. Germline loops: CDR1 LGHDT, CDR2 YNNKEL (reference sequence). The CDR3 region has the DNA TGTGCCAGCAGCCCGACAGCTATGAACACTGAAGCTTTCTTT. The encoded protein is CASSPTAMNTEAFF.

This clone was detected once. The chain has TRBV25-1 and TRBJ1-6, with 8 nucleotides matching TRBD1. The CDR3 spans 14 residues. The germline V gene encodes CDR1 MGHDK and CDR2 SYGVNS. Unmatched junction bases numbered 2, after V lost 1 base and J lost 9 bases. The CDR3 loop reads CASSESDRVSPLHF. In DNA, the CDR3 is TGTGCCAGCAGTGAATCGGACAGGGTTTCACCCCTCCACTTT.

This chain joins TRBV29-1 and TRBJ2-1; D not resolved. Trimming took 4 bases from V and 8 from J, leaving 6 bases between them. The CDR3 extends over 10 amino acids. Germline CDR1 is SQVTM and CDR2 is ANQGSEA. CDR3 loop: CSVVQHEQFF. In DNA form, the CDR3 reads TGCAGCGTTGTACAGCATGAGCAGTTCTTC.

The chain joins TRBV28 to TRBJ2-1, with 7 bases aligning to TRBD1. The CDR3 runs to 16 residues. From germline, CDR1 is MDHEN and CDR2 SYDVKM. V shed 4 bases and J 15 bases; nucleotides not matched to a gene: 21. CDR3 bases: TGTGCCAGCAGTTCCTCAGCGACAGGGTTGAGGGTTAGGGCGTTCTTC. This translates into CASSSSATGLRVRAFF.

This clone was recorded only once. The gene calls are TRBV2 and TRBJ2-5; no firm D call. Per germline, CDR1 SNHLY and CDR2 FYNNEI. V lost 5 bases and J lost 2, with 3 bases in between. The CDR3 is 11 residues long. CDR3 DNA sequence: TGTGCCAGCAGTCCTCAAGAGACCCAGTACTTC. Residues: CASSPQETQYF.

This clone was seen a few times. The chain joins TRBV30 to TRBJ1-1; D remains unclear. Germline lookup yields CDR1 GTSNPN and CDR2 SVGIG (reference sequence). This CDR3 is built from 13 residues. V lost 4 bases and J 2 bases, leaving 11 bases between the germline ends. The CDR3 spells CAWKRTANTEAFF. DNA for the CDR3: TGTGCCTGGAAGAGAACAGCCAACACTGAAGCTTTCTTT.

The genes are TRBV7-8 and TRBJ2-5; 7 nucleotides match TRBD1. The CDR3 sequence is 13 residues long. J gave up 9 bases and V 5 bases, and 9 bases lay outside the gene matches. Germline loops: CDR1 SGHVS, CDR2 FQNEAQ. CDR3 sequence reads: CASSTGAIGAQYF. Here the CDR3 DNA reads TGTGCCAGCAGCACAGGGGCGATTGGTGCCCAGTACTTC.